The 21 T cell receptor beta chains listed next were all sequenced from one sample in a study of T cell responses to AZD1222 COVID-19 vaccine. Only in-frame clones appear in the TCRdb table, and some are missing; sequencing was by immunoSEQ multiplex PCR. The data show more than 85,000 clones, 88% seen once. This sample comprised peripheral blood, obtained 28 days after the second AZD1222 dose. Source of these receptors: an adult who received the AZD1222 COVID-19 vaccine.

CDR3 DNA: TGTGCCAGCAGCTTAGCAGGGACAGCATCACCCCTCCACTTT. This codes for CASSLAGTASPLHF. The chain joins TRBV7-8 to TRBJ1-6; TRBD1 agrees at 7 bases. Germline assignment: CDR1 SGHVS and CDR2 FQNEAQ. V shed 0 bases, J shed 10 bases, and the junction held 3 bases outside the gene matches. The CDR3 has 14 residues.

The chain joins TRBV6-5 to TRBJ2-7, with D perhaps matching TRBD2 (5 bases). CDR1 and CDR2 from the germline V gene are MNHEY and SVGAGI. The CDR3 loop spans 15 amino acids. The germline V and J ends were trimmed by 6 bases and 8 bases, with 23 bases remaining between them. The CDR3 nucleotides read TGTGCCAGCAGCCGACGGACTGCTTCCACAACGAAGCAGTACTTC. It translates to CASSRRTASTTKQYF.

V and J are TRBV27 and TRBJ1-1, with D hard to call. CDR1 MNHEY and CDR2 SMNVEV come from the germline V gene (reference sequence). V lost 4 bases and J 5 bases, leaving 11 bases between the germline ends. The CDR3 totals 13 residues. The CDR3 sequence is CASSSKGRTEAFF. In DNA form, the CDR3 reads TGTGCCAGCAGTTCGAAAGGGAGGACTGAAGCTTTCTTT.

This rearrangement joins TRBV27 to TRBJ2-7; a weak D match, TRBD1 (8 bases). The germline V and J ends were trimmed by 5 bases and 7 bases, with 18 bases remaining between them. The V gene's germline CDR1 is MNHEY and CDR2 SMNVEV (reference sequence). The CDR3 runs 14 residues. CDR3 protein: CASSPGQGGWEQYF. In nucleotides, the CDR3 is TGTGCCAGCAGTCCAGGACAGGGAGGGTGGGAGCAGTACTTC.

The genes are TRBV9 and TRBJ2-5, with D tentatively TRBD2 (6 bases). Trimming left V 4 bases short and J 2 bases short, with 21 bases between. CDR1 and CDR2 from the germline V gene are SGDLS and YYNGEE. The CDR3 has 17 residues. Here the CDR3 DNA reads TGTGCCAGCAGCTCGAGGGGAGTGGGGGGAGTTCAAGAGACCCAGTACTTC. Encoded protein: CASSSRGVGGVQETQYF.

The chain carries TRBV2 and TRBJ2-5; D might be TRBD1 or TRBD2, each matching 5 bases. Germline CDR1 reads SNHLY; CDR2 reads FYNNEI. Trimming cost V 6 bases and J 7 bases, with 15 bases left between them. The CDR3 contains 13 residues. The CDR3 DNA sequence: TGTGCCAGCAGGGACGACTACACAGGGACCCAGTACTTC. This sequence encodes CASRDDYTGTQYF. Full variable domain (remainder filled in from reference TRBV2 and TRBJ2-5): EPEVTQTPSHQVTQMGQEVILRCVPISNHLYFYWYRQILGQKVEFLVSFYNNEISEKSEIFDDQFSVERPDGSNFTLKIRSTKLEDSAMYFCASRDDYTGTQYFGPGTRLLVL.

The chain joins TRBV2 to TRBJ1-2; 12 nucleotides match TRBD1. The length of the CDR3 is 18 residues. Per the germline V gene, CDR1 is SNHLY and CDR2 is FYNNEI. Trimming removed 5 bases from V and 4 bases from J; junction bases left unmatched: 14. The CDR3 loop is CASSTPSGTGGGGYGYTF. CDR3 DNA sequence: TGTGCCAGCAGTACTCCCTCCGGGACAGGGGGCGGCGGCTATGGCTACACCTTC.

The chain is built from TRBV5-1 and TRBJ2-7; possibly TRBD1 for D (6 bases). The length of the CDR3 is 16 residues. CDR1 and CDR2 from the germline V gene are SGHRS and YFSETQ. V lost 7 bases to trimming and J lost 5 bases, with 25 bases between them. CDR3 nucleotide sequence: TGCGCCAGCTTGCCCCAGCCCGGCAGGGGAGTACACGAGCAGTACTTC. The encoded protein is CASLPQPGRGVHEQYF.

This chain's CDR3 is CASSLGVSGEQFF. The CDR3 DNA reads TGTGCCAGCAGCTTAGGCGTCTCGGGGGAGCAGTTCTTC. The chain couples TRBV7-8 to TRBJ2-1, with a tentative D call TRBD2 (5 bases). The CDR3 contains 13 residues. Trimming took 1 base from V and 10 from J, leaving 11 bases between them. The germline V gene has CDR1 SGHVS and CDR2 FQNEAQ.

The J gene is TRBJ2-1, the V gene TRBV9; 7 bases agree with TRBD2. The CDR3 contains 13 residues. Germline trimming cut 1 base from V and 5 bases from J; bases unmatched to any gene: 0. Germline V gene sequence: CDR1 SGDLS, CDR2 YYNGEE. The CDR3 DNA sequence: TGTGCCAGCAGCGTAACTAGCGACAATGAGCAGTTCTTC. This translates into CASSVTSDNEQFF. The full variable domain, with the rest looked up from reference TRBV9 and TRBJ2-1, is DSGVTQTPKHLITATGQRVTLRCSPRSGDLSVYWYQQSLDQGLQFLIQYYNGEERAKGNILERFSAQQFPDLHSELNLSSLELGDSALYFCASSVTSDNEQFFGPGTRLTVL.

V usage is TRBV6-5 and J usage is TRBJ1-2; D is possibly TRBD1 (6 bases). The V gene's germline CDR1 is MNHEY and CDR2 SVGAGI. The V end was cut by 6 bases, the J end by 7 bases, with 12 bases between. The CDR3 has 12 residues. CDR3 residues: CASRPQGAGYTF. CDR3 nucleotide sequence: TGTGCCAGCAGACCACAGGGTGCTGGCTACACCTTC.

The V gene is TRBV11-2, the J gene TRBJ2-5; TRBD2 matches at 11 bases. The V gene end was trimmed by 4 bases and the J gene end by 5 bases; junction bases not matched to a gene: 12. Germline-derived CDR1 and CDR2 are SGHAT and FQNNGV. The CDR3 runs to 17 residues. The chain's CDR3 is CASSSGTSGGGWETQYF. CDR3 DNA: TGTGCCAGCAGCTCAGGGACTAGCGGAGGGGGTTGGGAGACCCAGTACTTC.

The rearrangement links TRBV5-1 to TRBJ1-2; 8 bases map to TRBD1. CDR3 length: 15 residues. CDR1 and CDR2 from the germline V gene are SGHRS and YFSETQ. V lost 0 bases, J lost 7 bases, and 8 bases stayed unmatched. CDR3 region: CASSLDRTGSSGYTF. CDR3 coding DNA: TGCGCCAGCAGCTTGGACCGGACAGGGTCGAGTGGCTACACCTTC.

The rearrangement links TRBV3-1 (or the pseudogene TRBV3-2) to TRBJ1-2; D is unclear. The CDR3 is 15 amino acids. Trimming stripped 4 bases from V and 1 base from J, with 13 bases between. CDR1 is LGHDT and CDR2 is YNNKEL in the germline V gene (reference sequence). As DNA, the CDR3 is TGTGCCAGCAGCCTCACGACACCGTTTAACTATGGCTACACCTTC. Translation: CASSLTTPFNYGYTF.

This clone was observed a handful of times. The CDR3 nucleotides read TGTGCCAGCAGTCGCCTGTCTAATGAAAAACTGTTTTTT. Translation gives CASSRLSNEKLFF. J is TRBJ1-4 and V is TRBV28; D ambiguous. Trimming stripped 5 bases from V and 3 bases from J, with 7 bases between. The germline gives CDR1 MDHEN, CDR2 SYDVKM. This CDR3 comprises 13 residues.

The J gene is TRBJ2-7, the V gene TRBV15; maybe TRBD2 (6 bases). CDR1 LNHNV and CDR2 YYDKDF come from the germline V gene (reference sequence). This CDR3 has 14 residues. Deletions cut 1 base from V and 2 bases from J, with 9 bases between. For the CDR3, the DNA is TGTGCCACCAGCAGAGGCGGGGACGCCTACGAGCAGTACTTC. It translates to CATSRGGDAYEQYF.

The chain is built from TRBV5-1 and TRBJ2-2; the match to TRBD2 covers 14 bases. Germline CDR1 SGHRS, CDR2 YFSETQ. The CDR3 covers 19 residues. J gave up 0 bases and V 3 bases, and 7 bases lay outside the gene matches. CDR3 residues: CASSWTSGRPLPNTGELFF. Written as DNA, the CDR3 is TGCGCCAGCAGCTGGACTAGCGGGAGGCCCCTCCCGAACACCGGGGAGCTGTTTTTT. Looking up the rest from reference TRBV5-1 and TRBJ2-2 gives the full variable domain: KAGVTQTPRYLIKTRGQQVTLSCSPISGHRSVSWYQQTPGQGLQFLFEYFSETQRNKGNFPGRFSGRQFSNSRSEMNVSTLELGDSALYLCASSWTSGRPLPNTGELFFGEGSRLTVL.

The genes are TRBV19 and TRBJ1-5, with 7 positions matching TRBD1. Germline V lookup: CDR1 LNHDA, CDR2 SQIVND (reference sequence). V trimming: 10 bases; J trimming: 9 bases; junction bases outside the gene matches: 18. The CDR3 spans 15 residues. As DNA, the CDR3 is TGTGCCACTAGGGACAGCCTTGAGAGATCACGGCCCCAGCATTTT. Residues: CATRDSLERSRPQHF.

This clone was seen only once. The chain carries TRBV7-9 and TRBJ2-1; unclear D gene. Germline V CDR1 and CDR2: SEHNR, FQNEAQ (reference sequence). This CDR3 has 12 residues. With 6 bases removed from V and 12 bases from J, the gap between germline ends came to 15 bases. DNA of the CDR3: TGTGCCAGCAGTATCTCAGCCGCAGGGCAGTTCTTC. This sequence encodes CASSISAAGQFF.

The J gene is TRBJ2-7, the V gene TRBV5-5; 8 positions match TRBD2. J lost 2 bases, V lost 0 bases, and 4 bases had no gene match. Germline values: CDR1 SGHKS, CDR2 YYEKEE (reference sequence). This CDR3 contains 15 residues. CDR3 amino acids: CASSLGAGDAYEQYF. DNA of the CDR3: TGTGCCAGCAGCTTGGGAGCGGGAGACGCCTACGAGCAGTACTTC. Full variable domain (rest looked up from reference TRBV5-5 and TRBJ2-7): DAGVTQSPTHLIKTRGQQVTLRCSPISGHKSVSWYQQVLGQGPQFIFQYYEKEERGRGNFPDRFSARQFPNYSSELNVNALLLGDSALYLCASSLGAGDAYEQYFGPGTRLTVT.

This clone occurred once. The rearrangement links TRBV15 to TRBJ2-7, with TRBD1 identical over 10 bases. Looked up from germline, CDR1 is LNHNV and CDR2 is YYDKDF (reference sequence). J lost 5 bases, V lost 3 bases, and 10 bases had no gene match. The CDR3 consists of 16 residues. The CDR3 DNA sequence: TGTGCCACCAGCAGGGCAGGGACAGGGGTATGGAACGAGCAGTACTTC. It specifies CATSRAGTGVWNEQYF.